The 19 T cell receptor beta chains listed next were all sequenced from one sample in a study of monozygotic twins with inflammatory bowel disease. Following a re-call of the 5' RACE reads, TCRdb has one entry per CDR3 protein and lacks DNA. The sample table sets out around 99,000 distinct CDR3 sequences. What was sequenced was blood. The receptors originated from a human donor with ulcerative colitis or Crohn's disease, or a healthy co-twin of an affected twin (not recorded which).

The V and J genes are TRBV5-4 and TRBJ2-5; the TCRdb D gene call, TRBD1, has no DNA to confirm it. Germline V CDR1 and CDR2: SGHNT, YYREEE (reference sequence). This CDR3 is 15 amino acids long. The CDR3 is CASSLGQGGSETQYF.

The chain recombines TRBV25-1 with TRBJ1-4. This CDR3 region has 15 residues. Germline lookup yields CDR1 MGHDK and CDR2 SYGVNS. The CDR3 loop is CASSEYRQGDEKLFF.

The V gene is TRBV7-9, the J gene TRBJ1-5. This CDR3 is 14 amino acids long. CDR1 and CDR2 from the germline V gene are SEHNR and FQNEAQ (reference sequence). CDR3 region: CASSFPGGAQPQHF.

The gene calls are TRBV4-1 and TRBJ1-1; TCRdb's assignment of TRBD1 cannot be checked, as there is no DNA. CDR3 length equals 15 residues. Germline-derived CDR1 and CDR2 are MGHRA and YSYEKL. CDR3 sequence: CASSQLTGGGTEAFF.

The chain recombines TRBV4-3 with TRBJ2-1; TCRdb calls TRBD2, which cannot be checked without DNA. In germline, CDR1 is LGHNA, CDR2 YSLEER. This CDR3 contains 15 residues. CDR3 loop: CASSQERATYNEQFF.

The genes are TRBV5-1 and TRBJ1-1; as DNA is missing, the TRBD1 call by TCRdb cannot be tested. CDR1 and CDR2 from the germline V gene are SGHRS and YFSETQ. The CDR3 extends over 14 amino acids. The CDR3: CASSWGTGGTEAFF.

The rearrangement uses TRBV4-1 and TRBJ1-2; TCRdb calls TRBD1, which cannot be checked without DNA. There are 15 residues in the CDR3. Looked up from germline, CDR1 is MGHRA and CDR2 is YSYEKL. The chain's CDR3 is CASSQETGDYYGYTF.

V usage is TRBV2 and J usage is TRBJ2-7; the D call of TRBD2 rests on TCRdb alone, since no DNA is present to check it. Germline CDR1 SNHLY, CDR2 FYNNEI. There are 14 residues in the CDR3. CDR3 region: CASSDPGLTYEQYF. The variable domain in full, completed from reference TRBV2 and TRBJ2-7, reads EPEVTQTPSHQVTQMGQEVILRCVPISNHLYFYWYRQILGQKVEFLVSFYNNEISEKSEIFDDQFSVERPDGSNFTLKIRSTKLEDSAMYFCASSDPGLTYEQYFGPGTRLTVT.

The chain has TRBV5-5 and TRBJ2-2; the D call from TCRdb, TRBD2, cannot be confirmed without DNA. Germline V CDR1 and CDR2: SGHKS, YYEKEE (reference sequence). The CDR3 consists of 18 residues. The chain's CDR3 is CASSYPGGRPLYTGELFF.

This chain links TRBV5-1 with TRBJ1-2; the D call from TCRdb, TRBD1, cannot be confirmed without DNA. This CDR3 spans 14 amino acids. From germline, CDR1 is SGHRS and CDR2 YFSETQ. The CDR3 loop is CASSFDSRSSGYTF.

The chain combines TRBV18 with TRBJ2-5; absent DNA, TCRdb's TRBD1 call cannot be checked. CDR1 is KGHSH and CDR2 is LQKENI in the germline V gene. CDR3 size: 17 residues. CDR3 protein: CASSLEVQGASQETQYF.

This chain links TRBV5-8 with TRBJ2-2; the TCRdb call, TRBD1, lacks DNA for checking. CDR3 length: 16 residues. Germline V gene lookup returns CDR1 SGHTS and CDR2 YDEGEE. CDR3 sequence: CASPKGGARDTGELFF.

The chain couples TRBV20-1 to TRBJ2-2; the D call of TRBD1 rests on TCRdb alone, since no DNA is present to check it. There are 14 residues in the CDR3. Looked up from germline, CDR1 is DFQATT and CDR2 is SNEGSKA (reference sequence). CDR3 region: CSASMQGVTGELFF.

The rearrangement links TRBV12-3 or TRBV12-4 to TRBJ1-2; TCRdb returns TRBD1, unconfirmable since there is no DNA. This CDR3 comprises 12 residues. The CDR3 loop reads CASSPGNYGYTF.

The chain carries TRBV12-3 or TRBV12-4 and TRBJ2-1; TCRdb designates TRBD1, a call that cannot be tested without DNA. This CDR3 contains 17 residues. The CDR3 loop reads CASSFRPSTGGYNEQFF.

The chain carries TRBV6-4 and TRBJ2-5; there is no DNA to check the TCRdb D call of TRBD2. Germline CDR1 reads MRHNA; CDR2 reads SNTAGT. The CDR3 runs to 20 residues. This chain's CDR3 is CASSTGKTSGRVAYQETQYF.

The chain has TRBV11-2 and TRBJ1-1; the TCRdb call, TRBD1, lacks DNA for checking. Germline assignment: CDR1 SGHAT and CDR2 FQNNGV. The CDR3 extends over 17 amino acids. The CDR3 spells CASSLWTGLGMNTEAFF.

V is TRBV7-9 and J is TRBJ2-7; TCRdb's D gene call, TRBD1, goes unchecked for lack of DNA. This CDR3 is 14 amino acids long. The germline gives CDR1 SEHNR, CDR2 FQNEAQ (reference sequence). The CDR3 sequence: CASSQGQVTYEQYF.

The chain is built from TRBV27 and TRBJ2-2; without DNA, the TCRdb call of TRBD1 cannot be checked. This CDR3 contains 17 residues. CDR1 is MNHEY and CDR2 is SMNVEV in the germline V gene (reference sequence). This CDR3 is CASSPRPGRLDAGELFF.